Sequencing of this T cell receptor (beta chain) was carried out in a study of shared clonotypes between healthy human individuals. Assay used: immunoSEQ multiplex PCR; TCRdb lists only in-frame clones, some missing. Of over a million clones listed, approximately 97% are singletons. Only one count was recorded for this clone. The sequenced sample was naive CD4+ T cells sorted from blood. Subset in this sample: CD45RA+ positively selected. The clonotype originates from a man aged 30 to 45 in good health.

DNA of the CDR3: TGTGCCAGCTCACCACGGGCGCCAGGGGGTTACAATGAGCAGTTCTTC. Its translation is CASSPRAPGGYNEQFF. This chain uses TRBV18 with TRBJ2-1, with 7 bases lining up with TRBD1. From germline, CDR1 is KGHSH and CDR2 LQKENI. This CDR3 has 16 residues. V was clipped by 1 base and J by 4 bases; unmatched bases: 7.